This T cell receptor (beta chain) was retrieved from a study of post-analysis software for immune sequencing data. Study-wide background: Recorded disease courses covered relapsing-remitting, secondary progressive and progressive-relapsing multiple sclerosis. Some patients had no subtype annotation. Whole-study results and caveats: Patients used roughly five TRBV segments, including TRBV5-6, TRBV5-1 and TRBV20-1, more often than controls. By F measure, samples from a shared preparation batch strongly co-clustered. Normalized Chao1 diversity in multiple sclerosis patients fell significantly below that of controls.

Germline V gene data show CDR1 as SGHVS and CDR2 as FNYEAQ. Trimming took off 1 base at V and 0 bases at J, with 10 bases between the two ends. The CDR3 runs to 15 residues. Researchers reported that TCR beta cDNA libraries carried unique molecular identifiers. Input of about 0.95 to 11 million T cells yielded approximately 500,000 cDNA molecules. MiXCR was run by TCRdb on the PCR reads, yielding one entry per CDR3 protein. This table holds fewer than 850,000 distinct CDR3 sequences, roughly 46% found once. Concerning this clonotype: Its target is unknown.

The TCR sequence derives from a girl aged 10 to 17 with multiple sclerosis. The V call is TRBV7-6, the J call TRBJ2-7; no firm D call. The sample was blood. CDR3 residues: CASSLEAQNSYEQYF. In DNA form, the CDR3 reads TGTGCCAGCAGCTTAGAGGCCCAGAACTCCTACGAGCAGTACTTC.